The 31 T cell receptor beta chains below were found in one sample sequenced in a study of cytomegalovirus exposure and HLA in healthy donors. This PCR relied on a set of 60 Vbeta primers and 13 Jbeta primers. Profiled with immunoSEQ multiplex PCR; TCRdb holds only in-frame clones, not every one. The repertoire holds more than 50,000 clones, with around 80% as singletons. The sequenced sample consisted of PBMCs. These receptor sequences come from a woman aged 40 to 50 in good health and CMV-seropositive.

The chain's CDR3 is CASSSPQAGSSYEQYF. In DNA form, the CDR3 reads TGTGCCAGCAGCTCTCCCCAAGCGGGTAGCTCCTACGAGCAGTACTTC. V usage is TRBV5-4 and J usage is TRBJ2-7; TRBD2 might be the D (6 bases). This CDR3 region has 16 residues. Germline CDR1 SGHNT, CDR2 YYREEE (reference sequence). Deletions cut 3 bases from V and 0 bases from J, with 16 bases between.

The V gene is TRBV7-2, the J gene TRBJ2-7; 7 bases fit TRBD2. The CDR3 totals 14 residues. J was trimmed by 7 bases and V by 1 base; bases with no gene match: 7. Germline V gene data show CDR1 as SGHTA and CDR2 as FQGNSA. The CDR3 DNA reads as TGTGCCAGCAGCTTAGAGGGACTGCGGGGGGAGCAGTACTTC. The encoded protein is CASSLEGLRGEQYF.

The chain employs TRBV19 and TRBJ2-1, with 7 bases fitting TRBD1. The CDR3 contains 16 residues. Per germline, CDR1 LNHDA and CDR2 SQIVND (reference sequence). V was pared by 4 bases and J by 5 bases, with 11 bases of the junction left unmatched. CDR3 nucleotide sequence: TGTGCCAGTAGTAGCCCTTGGGGCAGGGGGAACAATGAGCAGTTCTTC. It specifies CASSSPWGRGNNEQFF.

The V and J genes are TRBV4-2 and TRBJ2-3; 7 bases line up with TRBD1. In germline, CDR1 is LGHNA, CDR2 YNFKEQ. The CDR3 spans 16 residues. V shed 4 bases and J 2 bases; nucleotides not matched to a gene: 9. As DNA, the CDR3 is TGTGCCAGCAGCCCACTGCCGGGACAGACCACAGATACGCAGTATTTT. Amino acid sequence: CASSPLPGQTTDTQYF.

The chain recombines TRBV2 with TRBJ2-5; D is perhaps TRBD2 (5 bases). The CDR3 contains 14 residues. Germline assignment: CDR1 SNHLY and CDR2 FYNNEI. V shed 7 bases and J shed 5 bases, with 17 bases lying between them. DNA for the CDR3: TGTGCCAGCACTTCCTCAGCGGCCGGGGAGACCCAGTACTTC. It specifies CASTSSAAGETQYF.

The chain has TRBV21-1 and TRBJ1-5; the table's D call of TRBD1 was not tested on the DNA. TRBV21-1 is assigned pseudogene status. The CDR3 is 20 residues long. The CDR3 bases are TGTGCCAGCAGCGCCCCGACAGGCTCTAAGAGCTGGAATAGCAATCAGCCCCAGCATTTT. It yields the protein CASSAPTGSKSWNSNQPQHF.

This chain connects TRBV6-6 to TRBJ1-1, with 7 nucleotides matching TRBD1. This CDR3 is 15 amino acids long. Germline V gives CDR1 MNHNY, CDR2 SVGAGI (reference sequence). Unmatched junction bases numbered 14, after V lost 8 bases and J lost 5 bases. The CDR3 is CASLQGRDRGTEAFF. CDR3 nucleotide sequence: TGTGCCAGCCTACAGGGGCGGGACAGAGGTACTGAAGCTTTCTTT.

This chain links TRBV5-1 with TRBJ2-7; possible D gene TRBD1, 5 bases. The CDR3 has 15 amino acids. Trimming left V 0 bases short and J 3 bases short, with 13 bases between. Germline V gene lookup returns CDR1 SGHRS and CDR2 YFSETQ. CDR3 nucleotide sequence: TGCGCCAGCAGCTTGGCGATTGGACAAAACTACGAGCAGTACTTC. Amino acid sequence: CASSLAIGQNYEQYF.

This chain joins TRBV5-6 and TRBJ1-2; 8 nucleotides line up with TRBD1. CDR1 SGHDT and CDR2 YYEEEE come from the germline V gene. The J segment lost 8 bases and the V segment lost 4 bases, leaving 10 bases of the junction unmatched. The CDR3 consists of 14 residues. In DNA form, the CDR3 reads TGTGCCAGCAGCCCCGGACAGGGCCTAGGGGGCTACACCTTC. It is translated as CASSPGQGLGGYTF.

The rearrangement uses TRBV5-1 and TRBJ2-1, with D maybe TRBD2 (6 bases). Trimming removed 4 bases at V and 10 bases at J, with 12 bases between. Germline CDR1 and CDR2: SGHRS and YFSETQ. The CDR3 sequence is 12 residues long. The CDR3 sequence: CASSVGAGEQFF. Written as DNA, the CDR3 is TGCGCCAGCAGCGTAGGGGCGGGGGAGCAGTTCTTC.

This chain links TRBV11-2 with TRBJ1-3; D gene ambiguous. V shed 4 bases and J shed 4 bases, with 17 bases lying between them. This CDR3 spans 16 amino acids. Germline CDR1 reads SGHAT; CDR2 reads FQNNGV. Written as DNA, the CDR3 is TGTGCCAGCAGCTCCACATTACCGGGGTCGGGAAACACCATATATTTT. Encoded protein: CASSSTLPGSGNTIYF.

The chain joins TRBV7-3 to TRBJ1-1; D perhaps matches TRBD1 (5 bases). Looked up from germline, CDR1 is SGHTA and CDR2 is FQGTGA. V lost 5 bases and J lost 1, with 11 bases in between. The CDR3 runs to 14 residues. CDR3 in amino acids: CASSPGTRNTEAFF. CDR3 DNA sequence: TGTGCCAGCAGCCCCGGGACTCGGAACACTGAAGCTTTCTTT.

The genes are TRBV5-1 and TRBJ2-2; TRBD2 matches 7 bases. In germline, CDR1 is SGHRS, CDR2 YFSETQ. CDR3 length: 16 amino acids. J gave up 3 bases and V 10 bases, and 15 bases lay outside the gene matches. DNA of the CDR3: TGCGCCTCCCTACCGGGAGGAAAGGGTGACACCGGGGAGCTGTTTTTT. Encoded protein: CASLPGGKGDTGELFF.

The chain joins TRBV19 to TRBJ2-7; 7 bases are a match to TRBD1. This CDR3 region has 14 residues. Germline V gene sequence: CDR1 LNHDA, CDR2 SQIVND (reference sequence). Trimming took 1 base from V and 6 from J; bases not matched to a gene: 6. CDR3: CASSIGEGGGEQYF. Here the CDR3 DNA reads TGTGCCAGTAGTATAGGGGAAGGGGGCGGCGAGCAGTACTTC. The full variable domain, completed using reference TRBV19 and TRBJ2-7, is DGGITQSPKYLFRKEGQNVTLSCEQNLNHDAMYWYRQDPGQGLRLIYYSQIVNDFQKGDIAEGYSVSREKKESFPLTVTSAQKNPTAFYLCASSIGEGGGEQYFGPGTRLTVT.

The chain carries TRBV7-2 and TRBJ1-1; the match to TRBD1 covers 8 bases. CDR1 SGHTA and CDR2 FQGNSA come from the germline V gene. The ends lost 5 bases at V and 10 bases at J; junction bases unmatched: 6. This CDR3 region has 12 residues. CDR3 bases: TGTGCCAGCAGCCCACAGGGGGAAAGAGCTTTCTTT. Protein sequence: CASSPQGERAFF.

This clone has just a few counts. This chain joins TRBV18 and TRBJ1-4; 11 bases agree with TRBD1. The CDR3 spans 16 residues. After removal of 6 bases from V and 5 bases from J, the junction contained 8 bases not matched to a gene. Per the germline V gene, CDR1 is KGHSH and CDR2 is LQKENI. The CDR3: CASSPGTGGLNEKLFF. CDR3 sequence (DNA): TGTGCCAGCTCCCCCGGGACAGGGGGACTCAATGAAAAACTGTTTTTT.

The genes are TRBV2 and TRBJ1-1; no firm D call. Germline CDR1 and CDR2: SNHLY and FYNNEI. Trimming removed 8 bases from V and 0 bases from J, with 16 bases in between. The CDR3 covers 15 residues. The CDR3 is CASQPLKAVNTEAFF. The DNA for the CDR3 is TGTGCCAGCCAGCCACTAAAAGCGGTGAACACTGAAGCTTTCTTT.

About this clone itself: The junction departs from germline at one end; a sequencing error may be responsible. The V gene is TRBV30, the J gene TRBJ1-1; TRBD1 might be the D (6 bases). CDR1 GTSNPN and CDR2 SVGIG come from the germline V gene (reference sequence). The CDR3 has 17 residues. The CDR3 sequence is CAWSLAGAPNGGTEAFF. The CDR3 DNA is TGCGCCTGGAGTTTGGCGGGGGCACCGAATGGAGGGACTGAAGCTTTCTTT.

The gene calls are TRBV5-4 and TRBJ1-6; 7 nucleotides match TRBD1. Per germline, CDR1 SGHNT and CDR2 YYREEE (reference sequence). Trimming removed 4 bases from V and 1 base from J; junction bases left unmatched: 14. There are 19 residues in the CDR3. CDR3 sequence (DNA): TGTGCCAGCAGCCCGGACCAAGGGGGCTTAGGTTCCTATAATTCACCCCTCCACTTT. Translation: CASSPDQGGLGSYNSPLHF.

This clone was seen a handful of times. The genes are TRBV5-6 and TRBJ1-1; 7 bases are shared with TRBD1. Germline V gene data show CDR1 as SGHDT and CDR2 as YYEEEE. The V segment lost 4 bases and the J segment 5 bases; nucleotides outside the gene matches: 11. This CDR3 contains 15 residues. CDR3 nucleotides: TGTGCCAGCAGCGCCTCCGGGACAGCGAGGACTGAAGCTTTCTTT. Amino acids: CASSASGTARTEAFF. Drawing the rest from reference TRBV5-6 and TRBJ1-1, the complete variable domain is DAGVTQSPTHLIKTRGQQVTLRCSPKSGHDTVSWYQQALGQGPQFIFQYYEEEERQRGNFPDRFSGHQFPNYSSELNVNALLLGDSALYLCASSASGTARTEAFFGQGTRLTVV.

A single count supports this clone. The V gene is TRBV15, the J gene TRBJ1-2; 12 nucleotides align to TRBD1. CDR3 length equals 16 residues. Germline lookup yields CDR1 LNHNV and CDR2 YYDKDF (reference sequence). V shed 1 base, J shed 4 bases, and the junction held 4 bases outside the gene matches. The CDR3 DNA is TGTGCCACCAGCAGAGCGGGACAGGGGGCATCCTATGGCTACACCTTC. Its translation is CATSRAGQGASYGYTF.

The chain combines TRBV4-3 with TRBJ1-1; D possibly corresponds to TRBD1 (5 bases). This CDR3 is 14 amino acids long. From germline, CDR1 is LGHNA and CDR2 YSLEER. Trimming stripped 1 base from V and 1 base from J, with 7 bases between. CDR3: CASSQVQANTEAFF. The CDR3 bases are TGCGCCAGCAGCCAAGTACAGGCGAACACTGAAGCTTTCTTT.

Details on this clone: The junction shows a germline mismatch at one end, possibly a read error. As DNA, the CDR3 is TGTTCCAGCAGCACTACAGGGAACACTGAAGCTTTCTTT. As protein: CSSSTTGNTEAFF. The V call is TRBV7-9, the J call TRBJ1-1, with a tentative D call TRBD1 (5 bases). This CDR3 spans 13 amino acids. CDR1 and CDR2 (germline): SEHNR, FQNEAQ (reference sequence).

V is TRBV5-4 and J is TRBJ2-7, with D uncertain. The CDR3 is 12 residues long. Trimming pared 1 base from V and 5 bases from J, leaving 7 bases between. Per the germline V gene, CDR1 is SGHNT and CDR2 is YYREEE (reference sequence). This chain's CDR3 is CASSLTVNEQYF. Here the CDR3 DNA reads TGTGCCAGCAGCTTGACAGTTAACGAGCAGTACTTC. Full variable domain (outside the CDR3, taken from reference TRBV5-4 and TRBJ2-7): ETGVTQSPTHLIKTRGQQVTLRCSSQSGHNTVSWYQQALGQGPQFIFQYYREEENGRGNFPPRFSGLQFPNYSSELNVNALELDDSALYLCASSLTVNEQYFGPGTRLTVT.

The chain uses TRBV7-9 and TRBJ2-3; D gene unclear. CDR1 and CDR2 (germline): SEHNR, FQNEAQ (reference sequence). The CDR3 contains 14 residues. Deletions cut 5 bases from V and 2 bases from J, with 11 bases between. This CDR3 is CASSPPQYTDTQYF. The CDR3 DNA sequence: TGTGCCAGCAGCCCACCACAGTACACAGATACGCAGTATTTT.

This rearrangement joins TRBV2 to TRBJ2-1; 9 bases are shared with TRBD1. The CDR3 is 14 amino acids. The junction had 6 bases not matched to a gene; V was cut back by 5 bases and J by 7 bases. The germline CDR1 and CDR2 sequences are SNHLY and FYNNEI. DNA of the CDR3: TGTGCCAGCAGTTCGGGACAGGGATGGAATGAGCAGTTCTTC. It translates to CASSSGQGWNEQFF.

This rearrangement joins TRBV5-1 to TRBJ2-1, with 10 positions matching TRBD1. The junction had 9 bases not matched to a gene; V was cut back by 4 bases and J by 5 bases. In germline, CDR1 is SGHRS, CDR2 YFSETQ. The CDR3 is made up of 16 amino acids. CDR3 loop: CASSTYSGTGDNEQFF. The CDR3 DNA follows: TGCGCCAGCAGCACCTACTCCGGGACAGGGGACAATGAGCAGTTCTTC.

The V and J genes are TRBV6-1 and TRBJ1-5; D gene unclear. This CDR3 is 15 amino acids long. Germline-derived CDR1 and CDR2 are MNHNS and SASEGT. With 1 base removed from V and 3 bases from J, the gap between germline ends came to 10 bases. The CDR3 DNA sequence: TGTGCCAGCAGTGAAGGGAGCAGTTTCAATCAGCCCCAGCATTTT. It translates to CASSEGSSFNQPQHF.

The V and J genes are TRBV28 and TRBJ2-7; possible D gene TRBD1, 5 bases. The ends were cut back, 6 bases at V and 0 bases at J, with 18 bases in the middle. The CDR3 is made up of 16 amino acids. Germline-derived CDR1 and CDR2 are MDHEN and SYDVKM. CDR3 sequence: CASRLHRSSSSYEQYF. Here the CDR3 DNA reads TGTGCCAGCAGATTACACAGGAGTTCAAGCTCCTACGAGCAGTACTTC.

This clone was seen more than once but under ten times. This chain links TRBV5-4 with TRBJ1-2; 7 positions agree with TRBD1. Germline V gives CDR1 SGHNT, CDR2 YYREEE (reference sequence). CDR3 length: 16 amino acids. J gave up 6 bases and V 4 bases, and 15 bases lay outside the gene matches. As DNA, the CDR3 is TGTGCCAGCAGCACTATACAGGCGACAGGGAAGGATGGCTACACCTTC. Amino acid sequence: CASSTIQATGKDGYTF.

CDR3: CASSLTPSGQVYNEQFF. CDR3 nucleotide sequence: TGCGCCAGCAGCTTGACCCCCTCAGGGCAAGTGTACAATGAGCAGTTCTTC. The chain joins TRBV5-1 to TRBJ2-1; tentative D call: TRBD1 (5 bases). The CDR3 has 17 residues. The germline CDR1 and CDR2 sequences are SGHRS and YFSETQ. Between the trimmed V and J ends, which lost 1 base and 4 bases, there was a span of 18 bases.